This T cell receptor (beta chain) was obtained from a study of CD8+ T cells in alopecia areata. Study-wide background: Treatment comprised oral tofacitinib, 5 to 10 mg twice daily, in treated patients.

Following RNA extraction, reverse transcription yielded cDNA that acted as the sequencing template. Measured with immunoSEQ multiplex PCR; TCRdb has only the in-frame clones, and not every one. The table shows some 130,000 clones, with 49% occurring only once. The CDR3 length is 13 residues. Germline V gene data show CDR1 as SEHNR and CDR2 as FQNEAQ (reference sequence). Trimming removed 3 bases at V and 11 bases at J, with 16 bases between. The material was CD8+ T cells sorted from blood, obtained at week 0. This TCR was sampled from a human donor with alopecia areata. This chain joins TRBV7-9 and TRBJ1-1; D is undetermined. The CDR3 reads CASSFRALGEAFF. CDR3 DNA sequence: TGTGCCAGCAGCTTTAGGGCTTTAGGCGAGGCTTTCTTT.